This T cell receptor (beta chain) was profiled in a study of immune heterogeneity within non-small cell lung tumors. Whole-study context: There was 1 tumor not otherwise specified, along with about 10 non-squamous carcinomas and a few squamous cell carcinomas.

The V gene's germline CDR1 is MNHEY and CDR2 SVGAGI. The CDR3 runs to 12 residues. V lost 4 bases, J lost 7 bases, and 5 bases lay in between. Multiplex PCR amplified the TCR beta CDR3 region. Its first round ran for approximately 10 cycles with 32 V and 13 J primers. TCRdb analysed the multiplex PCR reads with MiXCR anew, one entry per CDR3 protein. This sample has 14,000 or so distinct CDR3 sequences, with roughly 29% found just once. About this clonotype itself: Its specificity is unknown. A much larger clone is a single base away; this may be a read error.

Template material comprised bulk tumor genomic DNA at around 600 ng per sample. Several far-apart biopsies were taken per primary tumor during surgery. Newly diagnosed with untreated non-small cell lung cancer, the patients underwent curative surgery. Findings and caveats of the study: Different tumor locations in one patient shared dominant CDR3 beta clonotypes yet harbored unique high-frequency clones.

Sequences were obtained from lung tumor tissue. This sequence was found in a man aged 35-49 years with non-small cell lung cancer. The rearrangement uses TRBV6-5 and TRBJ1-6; D is undetermined. The CDR3, as DNA: TGTGCCAGCAGTTCATGGAATTCACCCCTCCACTTT. Protein: CASSSWNSPLHF.